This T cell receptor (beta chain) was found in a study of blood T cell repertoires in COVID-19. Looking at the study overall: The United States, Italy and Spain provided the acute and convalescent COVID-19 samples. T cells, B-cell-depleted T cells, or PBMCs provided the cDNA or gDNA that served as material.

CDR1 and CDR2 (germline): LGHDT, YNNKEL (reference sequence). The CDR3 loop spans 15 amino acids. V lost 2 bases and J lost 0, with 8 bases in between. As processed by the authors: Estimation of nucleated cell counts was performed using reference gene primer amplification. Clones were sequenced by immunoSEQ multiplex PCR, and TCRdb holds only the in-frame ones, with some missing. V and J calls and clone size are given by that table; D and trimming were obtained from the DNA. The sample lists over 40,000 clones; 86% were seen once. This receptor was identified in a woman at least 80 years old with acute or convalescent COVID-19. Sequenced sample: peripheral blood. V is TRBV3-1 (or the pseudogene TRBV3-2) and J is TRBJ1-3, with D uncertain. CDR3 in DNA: TGTGCCAGCAGCCAATACAGTTCCTCTGGAAACACCATATATTTT. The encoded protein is CASSQYSSSGNTIYF.